Presented here are 5 T cell receptor beta chains from one specimen sequenced in a study of beta chain features in type 1 diabetes (dated by TCRdb to the late 2010s). Library preparation employed the immunoSEQ multiplex PCR assay. All of the isolated RNA was reverse transcribed with the High Capacity cDNA Reverse Transcription Kit, so expressed TCRB transcripts were sequenced. Here the immuneACCESS table is served through TCRdb, limited to in-frame sequences with V and J called. Missing clones are a known gap in these copies; in checked studies unresolved V genes cover under half, and the rest lacks a known reason. This sample holds 250,000 to 300,000 clones; approximately 8.1% were observed only once. Roughly 0.94% of the sample belongs to the ten largest clones. Sequencing was done on a sample of central memory CD4+ T cells from blood. Source of these receptors: a woman under 30 in good health.

This clone has a handful of counts. V gene TRBV5-1 combines with J gene TRBJ1-2; D gene uncertain. CDR1 and CDR2 (germline): SGHRS, YFSETQ. This CDR3 comprises 14 residues. Trimming removed 0 bases at V and 2 bases at J, with 8 bases between. The CDR3 is CASSLGTLNYGYTF. The CDR3 bases are TGCGCCAGCAGCTTGGGGACTCTGAACTATGGCTACACCTTC.

This clone was seen many times. J is TRBJ1-1 and V is TRBV28; 12 bases are a match to TRBD1. This CDR3 spans 16 amino acids. Germline assignment: CDR1 MDHEN and CDR2 SYDVKM. The trim removed 7 bases at V and 3 bases at J, leaving 9 bases unmatched. The CDR3 loop is CASTFGDRGQDTEAFF. The CDR3 nucleotides are TGTGCCAGCACCTTCGGGGACAGGGGGCAGGACACTGAAGCTTTCTTT.

This clone was observed a few times. V and J are TRBV18 and TRBJ2-3; D assignment may be TRBD1 or TRBD2 (6 bases each). The V gene's germline CDR1 is KGHSH and CDR2 LQKENI. The length of the CDR3 is 17 residues. V was clipped by 2 bases and J by 2 bases, with 17 bases between them. CDR3 sequence reads: CASSPVGGQLATDTQYF. DNA for the CDR3: TGTGCCAGCTCACCAGTAGGGGGGCAACTCGCCACAGATACGCAGTATTTT.

The V and J genes are TRBV19 and TRBJ1-2, with D tentatively TRBD1 (6 bases). The CDR3 loop spans 14 amino acids. Trimming shortened V by 6 bases and J by 5 bases, and 16 bases separated the two germline ends. Germline V gene lookup returns CDR1 LNHDA and CDR2 SQIVND (reference sequence). The CDR3 nucleotides are TGTGCCAGTAGAGTCCGGACAGAACTTTATGGCTACACCTTC. Protein product: CASRVRTELYGYTF.

This clone was found many times. The genes are TRBV10-3 and TRBJ2-4, with D uncertain. V lost 5 bases to trimming and J lost 6 bases, with 8 bases between them. Germline V CDR1 and CDR2: ENHRY, SYGVKD. The CDR3 runs 12 residues. CDR3 protein: CAISSHGNIQYF. DNA of the CDR3: TGTGCCATCAGTAGCCACGGAAACATTCAGTACTTC.